This TCR beta chain was observed in a study of human T cells and chemical hapten exposure. Study-level information: 2% DPC applied to a roughly 2 cm by roughly 2 cm arm area sensitized donors. The patch tests put 0.01% DPC on the skin of the upper back and were read 6 days later.

The CDR3 runs 13 residues. V dropped 6 bases and J dropped 4 bases, with 12 bases sitting between them. The germline gives CDR1 MNHEY, CDR2 SMNVEV (reference sequence). In TCRdb, the RACE reads were re-called with MiXCR into one record per CDR3 protein. The sample yields over 14,000 distinct CDR3 sequences, about 16% seen once. The time point denotes: patch test 1, 2 weeks after DPC sensitization. Stated treatment: therapeutic diphenylcyclopropenone sensitization with weekly scalp DPC. In its sample, this clonotype is medium-sized. Its target is not known. Regarding the study as a whole: Given that the donors had alopecia, their immune response may differ from that seen in healthy people. The study found that DPC sensitization did not change TCRs above 1 in 1000 frequency.

The receptor was derived from a woman aged 25 to 45 with alopecia areata. Some clones in this sample may be carry-over from other donors' samples. The chain is built from TRBV27 and TRBJ1-2; maybe TRBD1 (6 bases). The sequenced sample was whole blood, obtained in connection with sensitization to the hapten diphenylcyclopropenone (DPC). The CDR3 region is CASRDRTSYGYTF. CDR3 DNA sequence: TGTGCCAGCAGAGACAGGACTTCCTATGGCTACACCTTC.